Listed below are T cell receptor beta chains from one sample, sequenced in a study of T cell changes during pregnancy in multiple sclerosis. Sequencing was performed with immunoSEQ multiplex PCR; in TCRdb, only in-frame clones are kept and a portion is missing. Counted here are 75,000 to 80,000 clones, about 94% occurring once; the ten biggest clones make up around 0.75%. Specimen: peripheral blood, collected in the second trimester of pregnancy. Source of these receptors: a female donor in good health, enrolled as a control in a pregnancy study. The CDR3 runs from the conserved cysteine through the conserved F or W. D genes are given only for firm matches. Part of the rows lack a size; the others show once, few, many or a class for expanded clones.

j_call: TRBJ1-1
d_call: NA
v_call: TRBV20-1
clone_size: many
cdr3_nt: TGCAGTGCTAGTACGGCTGAAGCTTTCTTT
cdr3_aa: CSASTAEAFF

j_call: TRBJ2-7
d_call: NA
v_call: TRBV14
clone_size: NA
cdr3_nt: TGTGCCAGCAGCCAAGACCTAGGGGACGAGCAGTACTTC
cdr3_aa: CASSQDLGDEQYF

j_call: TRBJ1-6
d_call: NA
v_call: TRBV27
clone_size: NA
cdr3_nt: TGTGCCAGCAGTTTAAAGGGGGGGTTGAATTCACCCCTCCACTTT
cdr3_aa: CASSLKGGLNSPLHF

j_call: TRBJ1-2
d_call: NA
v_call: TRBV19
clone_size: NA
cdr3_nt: TGTGCCAGTAGTATAGGGCAGGCCGTCGTTGGGTATGGCTACACCTTC
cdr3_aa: CASSIGQAVVGYGYTF

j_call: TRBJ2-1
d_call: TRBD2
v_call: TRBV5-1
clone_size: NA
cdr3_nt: TGCGCCAGCACGGCCGGGACTAGCGGTTACAATGAGCAGTTCTTC
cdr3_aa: CASTAGTSGYNEQFF

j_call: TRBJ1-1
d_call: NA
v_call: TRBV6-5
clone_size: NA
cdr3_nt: TGTGCCAGCAGACAGAACACTGAAGCTTTCTTT
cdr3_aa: CASRQNTEAFF

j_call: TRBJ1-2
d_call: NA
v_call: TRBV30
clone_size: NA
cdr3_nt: TGTGCCTGGAAAGTACAGCAAGCTAACTATGGCTACACCTTC
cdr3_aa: CAWKVQQANYGYTF

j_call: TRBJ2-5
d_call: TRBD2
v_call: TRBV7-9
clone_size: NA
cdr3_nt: TGTGCCACCGGGACTAGCGGGAAAGGGGAGACCCAGTACTTC
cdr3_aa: CATGTSGKGETQYF

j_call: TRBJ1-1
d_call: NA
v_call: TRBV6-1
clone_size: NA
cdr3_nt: TGTGCCAGCAGTTTGGGCGGGGTGGGCACTGAAGCTTTCTTT
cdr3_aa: CASSLGGVGTEAFF

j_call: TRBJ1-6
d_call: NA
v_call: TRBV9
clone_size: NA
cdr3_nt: TGTGCCAGCAGCCCCGCAATAGGGGTAGGGGGTTCACCCCTCCACTTT
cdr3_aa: CASSPAIGVGGSPLHF

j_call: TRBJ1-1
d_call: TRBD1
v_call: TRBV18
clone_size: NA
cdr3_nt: TGTGCCAGCTCACCAGACAGGGAAACTAGGAACACTGAAGCTTTCTTT
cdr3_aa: CASSPDRETRNTEAFF

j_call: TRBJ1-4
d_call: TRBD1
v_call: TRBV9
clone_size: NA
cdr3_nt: TGTGCCAGCAGCCCGGGACAGGATTATGAAAAACTGTTTTTT
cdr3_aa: CASSPGQDYEKLFF

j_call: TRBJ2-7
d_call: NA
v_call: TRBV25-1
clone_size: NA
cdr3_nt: TGTGCCAGCAGTGACACAGGGCTCTCCTACGAGCAGTACTTC
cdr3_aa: CASSDTGLSYEQYF

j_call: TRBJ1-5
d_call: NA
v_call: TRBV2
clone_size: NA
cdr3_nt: TGTGCCAGCAGCGAGCAGGACTCTCAGCCCCAGCATTTT
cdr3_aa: CASSEQDSQPQHF

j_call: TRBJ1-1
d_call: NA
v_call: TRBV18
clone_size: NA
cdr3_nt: TGTGCCAGCTCACCCGTCTCGAGTAGCACTGAAGCTTTCTTT
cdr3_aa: CASSPVSSSTEAFF

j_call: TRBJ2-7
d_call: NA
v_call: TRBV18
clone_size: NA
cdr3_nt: TGTGCCAGCTCACCTCTCAGGGCGAACGACGAGCAGTACTTC
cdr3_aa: CASSPLRANDEQYF

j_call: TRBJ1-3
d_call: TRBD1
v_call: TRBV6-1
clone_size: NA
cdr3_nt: TGTGCCAGCAGTGAATCGTTAAGGGGGCGCGGAAACACCATATATTTT
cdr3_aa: CASSESLRGRGNTIYF